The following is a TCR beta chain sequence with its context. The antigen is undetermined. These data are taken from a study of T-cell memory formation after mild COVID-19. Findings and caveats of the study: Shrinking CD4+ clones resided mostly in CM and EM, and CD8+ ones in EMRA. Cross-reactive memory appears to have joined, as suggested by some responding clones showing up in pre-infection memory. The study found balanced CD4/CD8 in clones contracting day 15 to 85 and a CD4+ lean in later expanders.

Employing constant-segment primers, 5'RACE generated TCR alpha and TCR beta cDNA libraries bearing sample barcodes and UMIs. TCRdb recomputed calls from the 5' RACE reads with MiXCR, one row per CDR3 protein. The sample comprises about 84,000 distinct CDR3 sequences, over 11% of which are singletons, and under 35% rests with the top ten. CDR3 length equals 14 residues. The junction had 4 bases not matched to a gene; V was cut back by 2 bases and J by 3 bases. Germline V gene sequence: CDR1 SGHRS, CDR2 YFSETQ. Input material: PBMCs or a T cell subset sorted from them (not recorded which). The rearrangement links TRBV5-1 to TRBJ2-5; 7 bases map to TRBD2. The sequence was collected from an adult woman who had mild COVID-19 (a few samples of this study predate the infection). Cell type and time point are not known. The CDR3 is CASSFSAGEETQYF. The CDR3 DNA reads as TGCGCCAGCAGCTTTTCGGCGGGAGAAGAGACCCAGTACTTC. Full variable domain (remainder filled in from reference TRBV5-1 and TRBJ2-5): KAGVTQTPRYLIKTRGQQVTLSCSPISGHRSVSWYQQTPGQGLQFLFEYFSETQRNKGNFPGRFSGRQFSNSRSEMNVSTLELGDSALYLCASSFSAGEETQYFGPGTRLLVL.